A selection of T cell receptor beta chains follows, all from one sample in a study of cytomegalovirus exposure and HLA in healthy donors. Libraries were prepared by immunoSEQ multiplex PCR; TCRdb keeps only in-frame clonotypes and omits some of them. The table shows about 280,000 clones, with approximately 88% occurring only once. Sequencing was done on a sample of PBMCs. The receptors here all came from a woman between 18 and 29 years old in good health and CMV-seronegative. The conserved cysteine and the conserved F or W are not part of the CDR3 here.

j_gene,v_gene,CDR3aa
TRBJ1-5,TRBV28,ASPPGQGASNQPQH
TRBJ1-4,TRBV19,ASSIDTDEKLF
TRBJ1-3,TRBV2,ASSFTQTGIGNTIY
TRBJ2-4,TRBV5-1,ASSFGTGVSLLKNIQY
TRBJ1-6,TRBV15,ATSPDRISYNSPLH
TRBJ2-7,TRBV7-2,ASSARLAGGEMYYEQY
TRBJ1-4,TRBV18,ASSPKDRGGEKLF
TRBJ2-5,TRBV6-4,ANPPTVSEETQY
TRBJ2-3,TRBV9,ASSPGTSGRFTDTQY
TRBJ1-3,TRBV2,ASTTWSSGNTIY
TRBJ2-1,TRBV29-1,SVEEGRGPSGEQF
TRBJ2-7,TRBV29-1,SVEPGPQPYEQY
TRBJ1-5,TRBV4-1,ASSQELTVNQPQH
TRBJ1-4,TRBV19,ASMDRVGEKLF
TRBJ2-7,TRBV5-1,ASSLGAGGSNYEQY
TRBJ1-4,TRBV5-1,ASSPEGRALSGEKLF
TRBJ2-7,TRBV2,ASSKQTIPYEQY
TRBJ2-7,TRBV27,ASSPGSPSEQY
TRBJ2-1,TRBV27,ASSSLYNEQF
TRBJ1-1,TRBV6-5,ASRPGRENTEAF
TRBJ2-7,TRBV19,ASSILATHYEQY
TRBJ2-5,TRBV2,ASVGRGQVNQETQY
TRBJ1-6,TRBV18,ASSPSRTGNNSPLH
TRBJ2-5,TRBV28,ATQYTRETQY
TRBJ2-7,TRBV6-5,ASRRLAGTYEQY
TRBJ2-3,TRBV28,ASSEAGTGENTQY
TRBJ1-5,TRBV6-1,ASSHRGRFDQPQH
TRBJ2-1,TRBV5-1,ASSLLGGSRSYNEQF
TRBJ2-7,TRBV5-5,ASSSGQTPYEQY
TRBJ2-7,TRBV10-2,ASRGSRDTGSYEQY
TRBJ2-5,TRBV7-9,ASSLESRSQY
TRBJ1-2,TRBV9,ASSVERGSRNSSPNYGYT
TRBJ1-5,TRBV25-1,ASSEYGEGQPQH
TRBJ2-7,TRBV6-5,ASSLTSGSPEQY
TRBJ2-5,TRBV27,ASSSPGGYETQY
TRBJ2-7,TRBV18,ASSPPTGTGTYEQY
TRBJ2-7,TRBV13,ASSPWRTGSSYEQY
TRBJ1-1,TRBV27,ASSSGGQPNTEAF
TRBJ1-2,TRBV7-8,ASSLGHTNYGYT
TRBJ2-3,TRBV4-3,ASSLDRGETQY
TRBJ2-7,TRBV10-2,ASSDSKREQY
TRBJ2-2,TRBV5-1,ASSLDTANTGELF
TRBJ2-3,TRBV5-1,ASSRKREGLTDTQY
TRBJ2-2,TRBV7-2,ASSLDTLNTGELF
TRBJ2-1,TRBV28,ASSPLSVRSYNEQF
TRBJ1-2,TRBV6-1,ASSLGLVANYGYT
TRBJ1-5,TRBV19,ASSTTKNQPQH
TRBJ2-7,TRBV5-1,ASSQGTSGSHEQY
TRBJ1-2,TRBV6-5,ASRPETGSIFGYT
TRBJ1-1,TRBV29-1,SVAKDRAEAF
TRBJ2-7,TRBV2,ARGTPEGHEQY
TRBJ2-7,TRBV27,ASSFNAASGEQY
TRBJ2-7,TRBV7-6,ASRGGSSYEQY
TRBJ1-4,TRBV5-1,ASSPGTGGREKLF
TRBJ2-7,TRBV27,ASRLAGGQAYEQY
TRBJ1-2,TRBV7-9,ASSPDRAAGKGYGYT
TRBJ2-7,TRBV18,ASSPRGQGWNEQY
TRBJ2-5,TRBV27,ASSPLGFVRQETQY
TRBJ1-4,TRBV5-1,ASSARTGEGEKLF
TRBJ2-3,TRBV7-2,ASSLIAGGPSTDTQY